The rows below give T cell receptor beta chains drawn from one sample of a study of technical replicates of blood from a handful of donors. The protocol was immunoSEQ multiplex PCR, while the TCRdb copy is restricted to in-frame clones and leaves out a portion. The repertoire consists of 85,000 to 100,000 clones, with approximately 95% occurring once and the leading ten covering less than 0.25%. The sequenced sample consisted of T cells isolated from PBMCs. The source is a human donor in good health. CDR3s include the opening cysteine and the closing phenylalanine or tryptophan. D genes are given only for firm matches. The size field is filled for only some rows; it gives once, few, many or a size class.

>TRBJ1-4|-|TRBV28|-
CASRPAGAQGSEKLFF
TGTGCCAGCAGACCGGCAGGGGCCCAGGGAAGTGAAAAACTGTTTTTT
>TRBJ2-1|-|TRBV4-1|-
CASSQDIGQGYEQFF
TGCGCCAGCAGCCAAGATATAGGGCAGGGGTATGAGCAGTTCTTC
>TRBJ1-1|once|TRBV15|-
CATSRDPAGEEAFF
TGTGCCACCAGCAGAGATCCGGCAGGGGAAGAAGCTTTCTTT
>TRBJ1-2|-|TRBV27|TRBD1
CASSLSIQGAVDGYTF
TGTGCCAGCAGTTTATCTATACAGGGGGCGGTTGATGGCTACACCTTC
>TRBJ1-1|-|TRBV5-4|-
CASSLGREAFF
TGTGCCAGCAGCTTGGGTCGGGAGGCTTTCTTT
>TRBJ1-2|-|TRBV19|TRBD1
CASSPGQGKDGYTF
TGTGCCAGTAGTCCCGGACAGGGGAAGGATGGCTACACCTTC
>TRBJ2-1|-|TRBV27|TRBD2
CASGTSGFPASSYNEQFF
TGTGCCAGCGGAACTAGCGGGTTTCCCGCAAGCTCCTACAATGAGCAGTTCTTC
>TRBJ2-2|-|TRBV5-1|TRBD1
CASSLYGTGETGELFF
TGCGCCAGCAGCTTGTATGGGACAGGGGAAACCGGGGAGCTGTTTTTT
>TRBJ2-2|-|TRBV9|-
CASSVEVQDTGELFF
TGTGCCAGCAGCGTAGAGGTACAGGACACCGGGGAGCTGTTTTTT
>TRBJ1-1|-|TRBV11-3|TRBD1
CANPRDRGPFALNTEAFF
TGTGCCAACCCCCGGGACAGGGGGCCATTCGCTCTGAACACTGAAGCTTTCTTT
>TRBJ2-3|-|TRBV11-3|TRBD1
CASSLWTGGTDTQYF
TGTGCCAGCAGCCTTTGGACAGGGGGCACAGATACGCAGTATTTT
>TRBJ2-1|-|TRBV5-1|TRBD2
CASSYGTSGADKHFF
TGCGCCAGCAGCTATGGGACTAGCGGGGCCGATAAGCATTTCTTC
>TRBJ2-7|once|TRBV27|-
CASSFQGLGAYEQYF
TGTGCCAGCAGTTTCCAGGGTCTTGGGGCTTACGAGCAGTACTTC
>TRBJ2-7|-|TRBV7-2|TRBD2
CASSLSLATYEQYF
TGTGCCAGCAGCCTTTCACTAGCGACCTACGAGCAGTACTTC
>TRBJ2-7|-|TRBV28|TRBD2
CASSGGLAGAGTRYEQYF
TGTGCCAGCAGTGGGGGACTAGCGGGCGCCGGGACCAGGTACGAGCAGTACTTC
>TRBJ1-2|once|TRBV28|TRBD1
CASNQPGQGGYGYTF
TGTGCCAGCAACCAACCGGGACAGGGGGGCTATGGCTACACCTTC
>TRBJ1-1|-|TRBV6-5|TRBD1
CASSRDRATEAFF
TGTGCCAGCAGTCGGGACAGGGCCACTGAAGCTTTCTTT
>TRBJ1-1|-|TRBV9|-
CASSVGQTTEAFF
TGTGCCAGCAGCGTAGGGCAGACAACTGAAGCTTTCTTT
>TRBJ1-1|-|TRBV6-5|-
CASSTLAGTTEAFF
TGTGCCAGCAGTACCCTCGCGGGGACCACTGAAGCTTTCTTT
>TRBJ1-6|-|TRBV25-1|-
CASSDVDSGYNSPLHF
TGTGCCAGCAGTGACGTCGACAGTGGGTATAATTCACCCCTCCACTTT
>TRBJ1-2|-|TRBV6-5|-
CASSSAGGQLNYGYTF
TGTGCCAGCAGTTCCGCGGGGGGACAACTTAACTATGGCTACACCTTC
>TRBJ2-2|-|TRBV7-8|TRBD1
CASSWPLVTGGDITGELFF
TGTGCCAGCAGCTGGCCGCTTGTGACAGGGGGCGATATCACCGGGGAGCTGTTTTTT
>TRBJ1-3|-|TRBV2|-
CAVMGGDSGNTIYF
TGTGCCGTTATGGGCGGGGACTCTGGAAACACCATATATTTT
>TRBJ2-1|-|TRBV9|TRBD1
CASSALRDRANNEQFF
TGTGCCAGCAGCGCCCTACGGGACAGGGCAAACAATGAGCAGTTCTTC
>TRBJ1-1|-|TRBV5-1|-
CASSLAGTPNTEAFF
TGCGCCAGCAGCTTGGCCGGGACACCTAACACTGAAGCTTTCTTT
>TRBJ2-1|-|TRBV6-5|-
CATRRRGDEQFF
TGTGCCACCAGGAGGAGGGGCGATGAGCAGTTCTTC
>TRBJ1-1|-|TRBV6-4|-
CASSDSSGGYTEAFF
TGTGCCAGCAGTGACTCGTCTGGCGGGTACACTGAAGCTTTCTTT
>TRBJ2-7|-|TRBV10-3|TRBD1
CAIRQGTVYEQYF
TGTGCCATCCGACAGGGAACGGTCTACGAGCAGTACTTC
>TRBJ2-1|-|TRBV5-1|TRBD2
CASSRWTSGIENEQFF
TGCGCCAGCAGCCGATGGACTAGCGGGATCGAGAATGAGCAGTTCTTC
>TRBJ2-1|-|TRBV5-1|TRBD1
CASSTNSAGGGEQFF
TGCGCCAGCAGCACCAACAGCGCAGGGGGCGGGGAGCAGTTCTTC
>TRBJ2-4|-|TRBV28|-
CASSSTLLAKNIQYF
TGTGCCAGCAGTTCGACTCTCCTAGCCAAAAACATTCAGTACTTC
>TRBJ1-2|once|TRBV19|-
CASQANYGYTF
TGTGCCAGTCAGGCGAACTATGGCTACACCTTC
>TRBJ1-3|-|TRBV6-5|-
CASSYSSRASGNTIYF
TGTGCCAGCAGTTACTCGAGCAGGGCCTCTGGAAACACCATATATTTT
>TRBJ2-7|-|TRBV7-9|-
CASSFSIGGGTAFSYEQYF
TGTGCCAGCAGCTTCTCGATAGGGGGCGGGACAGCGTTTTCCTACGAGCAGTACTTC
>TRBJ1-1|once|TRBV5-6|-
CASSLIGGNTEAFF
TGTGCCAGCAGCCTAATAGGGGGTAACACTGAAGCTTTCTTT
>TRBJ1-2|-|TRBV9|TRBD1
CASSATGGTGAIYGYTF
TGTGCCAGCAGCGCCACGGGGGGGACAGGGGCTATTTATGGCTACACCTTC
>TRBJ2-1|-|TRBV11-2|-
CASSLGDSSYNEQFF
TGTGCCAGCAGCTTAGGCGATAGCTCCTACAATGAGCAGTTCTTC
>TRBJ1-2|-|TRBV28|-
CASSLRRYGYTF
TGTGCCAGCAGTTTGAGGCGTTATGGCTACACCTTC
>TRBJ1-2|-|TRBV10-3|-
CAISEGEGTDGYTF
TGTGCCATCAGTGAGGGGGAGGGCACCGATGGCTACACCTTC
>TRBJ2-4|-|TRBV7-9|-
CASSLDRNIQYF
TGTGCCAGCAGCTTGGACAGAAACATTCAGTACTTC
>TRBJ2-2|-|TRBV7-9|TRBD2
CASSSTWTSGTHTGELFF
TGTGCCAGCAGCTCCACATGGACTAGCGGGACACACACCGGGGAGCTGTTTTTT
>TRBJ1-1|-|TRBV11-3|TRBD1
CASSSAGGEDTEAFF
TGTGCCAGCAGCTCCGCAGGGGGCGAGGACACTGAAGCTTTCTTT
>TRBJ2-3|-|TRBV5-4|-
CASSWAEDTQYF
TGTGCCAGCAGCTGGGCCGAAGATACGCAGTATTTT
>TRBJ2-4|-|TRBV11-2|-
CASSLMHLTAGKNIQYF
TGTGCCAGCAGCTTAATGCACCTTACGGCGGGAAAAAACATTCAGTACTTC